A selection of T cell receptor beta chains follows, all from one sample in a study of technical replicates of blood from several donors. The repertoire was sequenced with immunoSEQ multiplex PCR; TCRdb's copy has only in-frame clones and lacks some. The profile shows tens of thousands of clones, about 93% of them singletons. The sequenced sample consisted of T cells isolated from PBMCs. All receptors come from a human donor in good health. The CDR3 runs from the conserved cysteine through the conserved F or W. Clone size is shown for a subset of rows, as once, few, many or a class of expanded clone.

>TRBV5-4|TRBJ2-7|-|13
CASRRTGGYEQYF
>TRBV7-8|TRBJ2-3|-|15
CASSTKLVPTDTQYF
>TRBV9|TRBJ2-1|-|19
CASSVGGLAGVRTYNEQFF
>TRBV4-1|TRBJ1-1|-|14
CASSLDRGRTEAFF
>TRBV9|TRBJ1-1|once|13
CASSTGGSTEAFF
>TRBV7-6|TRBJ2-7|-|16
CASSSPKDSASYEQYF
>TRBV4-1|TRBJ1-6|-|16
CASRRQGSAYNSPLHF
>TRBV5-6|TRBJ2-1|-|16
CASSLVRDRGIDEQFF
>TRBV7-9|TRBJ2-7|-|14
CASSLAGAPYEQYF
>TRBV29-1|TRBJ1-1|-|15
CSVPRGQGWYTEAFF
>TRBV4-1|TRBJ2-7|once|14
CASSQVQGSYEQYF
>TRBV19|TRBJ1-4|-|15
CASSIGTAFNEKLFF
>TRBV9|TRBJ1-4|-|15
CASSVSEGRYGKLFF
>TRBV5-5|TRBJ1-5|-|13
CASSWGENQPQHF
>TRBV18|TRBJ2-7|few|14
CASSQTGTGTEQYF
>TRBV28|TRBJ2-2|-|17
CASSGQGARGNTGELFF
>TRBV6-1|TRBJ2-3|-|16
CASSDSGLADSDTQYF
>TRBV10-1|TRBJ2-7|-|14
CASSPQGLHYEQYF
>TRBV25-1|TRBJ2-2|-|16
CASSDPRQGGSGELFF
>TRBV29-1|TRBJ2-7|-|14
CSVETSGIYYEQYF